The 20 T cell receptor beta chains in this list originate from one sample, sequenced in a study of response to subunit inactivated influenza vaccine. One entry per CDR3 protein results from TCRdb running MiXCR on the RT-PCR reads. This table holds about 570,000 distinct CDR3 sequences, about 12% found once. The sequencing used PBMCs from blood, collected on the day of vaccination. The receptors derive from a man aged 45-60 years who received an inactivated influenza vaccine.

This clonotype turned up a few times. The chain is built from TRBV20-1 and TRBJ2-1; 9 bases are a match to TRBD2. This CDR3 spans 14 amino acids. Per germline, CDR1 DFQATT and CDR2 SNEGSKA (reference sequence). Trimming removed 6 bases from V and 5 bases from J; junction bases left unmatched: 8. This CDR3 is CSATGGRADNEQFF. The DNA for the CDR3 is TGCAGTGCAACAGGCGGGAGGGCCGACAATGAGCAGTTCTTC.

The V call is TRBV29-1, the J call TRBJ2-3; 14 positions agree with TRBD2. There are 14 residues in the CDR3. Germline CDR1 and CDR2: SQVTM and ANQGSEA. V shed 5 bases, J shed 8 bases, and the junction held 6 bases outside the gene matches. CDR3 protein: CSVKGLAGAGTQYF. The CDR3 DNA reads TGCAGCGTTAAGGGACTAGCGGGAGCGGGTACGCAGTATTTT.

The J gene is TRBJ2-7, the V gene TRBV12-3 or TRBV12-4; possibly TRBD1 for D (6 bases). The CDR3 spans 16 residues. Trimming pared 5 bases from V and 7 bases from J, leaving 24 bases between. CDR3 coding DNA: TGTGCCAGCAGTCCGAGGGGGAACTATATAACTACGGAGCAGTACTTC. It specifies CASSPRGNYITTEQYF.

In this sample, this clonotype turned up many times. The chain has TRBV29-1 and TRBJ2-3, with a tentative D call TRBD2 (6 bases). V was pared by 1 base and J by 1 base, with 15 bases between. The CDR3 totals 16 residues. Germline-derived CDR1 and CDR2 are SQVTM and ANQGSEA. CDR3 coding DNA: TGCAGCGTTGAAGTTGGGCTAGCGTTGGGCACAGATACGCAGTATTTT. It encodes CSVEVGLALGTDTQYF.

This chain uses TRBV27 with TRBJ2-7; tentative D call: TRBD2 (5 bases). The CDR3 runs 15 residues. V dropped 2 bases and J dropped 2 bases, with 13 bases sitting between them. Germline CDR1 MNHEY, CDR2 SMNVEV (reference sequence). CDR3 coding DNA: TGTGCCAGCAGTTTAGGCGGGTCCTCTGCCTACGAGCAGTACTTC. This translates into CASSLGGSSAYEQYF.

This clonotype was seen a few times. The chain uses TRBV11-2 and TRBJ2-2; 14 bases match TRBD2. The trim removed 3 bases at V and 5 bases at J, leaving 8 bases unmatched. Germline CDR1 and CDR2: SGHAT and FQNNGV. The CDR3 sequence is 18 residues long. In DNA, the CDR3 is TGTGCCAGCAGCTTCCGACTAGCGGGAGGGCCGAGAACCGGGGAGCTGTTTTTT. Protein product: CASSFRLAGGPRTGELFF. The full variable domain, completed using reference TRBV11-2 and TRBJ2-2, is EAGVAQSPRYKIIEKRQSVAFWCNPISGHATLYWYQQILGQGPKLLIQFQNNGVVDDSQLPKDRFSAERLKGVDSTLKIQPAKLEDSAVYLCASSFRLAGGPRTGELFFGEGSRLTVL.

This clonotype was observed at least ten times. The V call is TRBV5-1, the J call TRBJ2-4; D may be TRBD1 (6 bases). Germline V gene sequence: CDR1 SGHRS, CDR2 YFSETQ. This CDR3 has 14 amino acids. Trimming left V 3 bases short and J 7 bases short, with 14 bases between. CDR3 nucleotides: TGCGCCAGCAGCTCACAGGGTTTCAATAACATTCAGTACTTC. The encoded protein is CASSSQGFNNIQYF.

In this sample, this clonotype turned up a few times. V usage is TRBV20-1 and J usage is TRBJ2-7; maybe TRBD2 (5 bases). CDR1 is DFQATT and CDR2 is SNEGSKA in the germline V gene (reference sequence). V was cut by 3 bases and J by 3 bases, with 15 bases left in between. The CDR3 sequence is 14 residues long. The CDR3 DNA reads as TGCAGTGCTAGCCGGGAAGAGAAATACTACGAGCAGTACTTC. This sequence encodes CSASREEKYYEQYF.

The chain carries TRBV18 and TRBJ2-3, with TRBD2 identical over 9 bases. The CDR3 is made up of 14 amino acids. CDR1 and CDR2 (germline): KGHSH, LQKENI. Losses at the gene ends were 6 bases for V and 1 base for J; bases not matched to a gene: 2. CDR3 DNA sequence: TGTGCCAGCTCCGAGCGGGAGGGCACAGATACGCAGTATTTT. Translating it yields CASSEREGTDTQYF.

This chain joins TRBV28 and TRBJ2-3; D is ambiguous. This CDR3 is 15 amino acids long. Trimming pared 8 bases from V and 2 bases from J, leaving 17 bases between. From germline, CDR1 is MDHEN and CDR2 SYDVKM. CDR3 sequence reads: CASLTLGQDTDTQYF. The CDR3 DNA reads TGTGCCAGCTTGACCCTCGGGCAGGACACAGATACGCAGTATTTT.

At least ten counts were recorded for this clonotype. The chain is built from TRBV2 and TRBJ2-5, with TRBD2 identical over 7 bases. V dropped 7 bases and J dropped 4; count of bases not matched to a gene: 9. CDR3 size: 14 residues. Germline V lookup: CDR1 SNHLY, CDR2 FYNNEI. The CDR3 region is CASTQAGRAETQYF. In DNA form, the CDR3 reads TGTGCCAGCACTCAGGCGGGGAGGGCAGAGACCCAGTACTTC.

This clonotype was seen more than once but under ten times. V usage is TRBV15 and J usage is TRBJ2-3, with 8 bases identical to TRBD1. Germline assignment: CDR1 LNHNV and CDR2 YYDKDF (reference sequence). V lost 5 bases, J lost 7 bases, and 5 bases stayed unmatched. The CDR3 consists of 13 residues. The CDR3 loop is CATSGDRGHTQYF. The CDR3 DNA is TGTGCCACCAGCGGCGACAGGGGCCATACGCAGTATTTT.

This clonotype was seen at least ten times. The chain recombines TRBV29-1 with TRBJ2-3; 9 nucleotides line up with TRBD2. The CDR3 totals 15 residues. In germline, CDR1 is SQVTM, CDR2 ANQGSEA. V was pared by 4 bases and J by 2 bases, with 7 bases of the junction left unmatched. As DNA, the CDR3 is TGCAGCGTTGGGAAGGGACTAGCCTCCACAGATACGCAGTATTTT. This sequence encodes CSVGKGLASTDTQYF.

This clonotype was seen at least ten times. The chain uses TRBV30 and TRBJ1-5; D remains unclear. The V end was cut by 2 bases, the J end by 4 bases, with 6 bases between. CDR1 and CDR2 (germline): GTSNPN, SVGIG (reference sequence). The CDR3 has 12 residues. DNA for the CDR3: TGTGCCTGGAGTCCGGGAAATCAGCCCCAGCATTTT. It is translated as CAWSPGNQPQHF.

The chain employs TRBV12-3 or TRBV12-4 and TRBJ2-5; 11 bases are shared with TRBD1. This CDR3 has 16 amino acids. J lost 4 bases, V lost 5 bases, and 9 bases had no gene match. The chain's CDR3 is CASSAPGQGGRETQYF. DNA of the CDR3: TGTGCCAGCAGTGCACCGGGACAGGGGGGTCGAGAGACCCAGTACTTC.

The chain uses TRBV4-3 and TRBJ2-5; no definite D call. The CDR3 covers 14 residues. In germline, CDR1 is LGHNA, CDR2 YSLEER. Trimming removed 4 bases at V and 4 bases at J, with 13 bases between. CDR3 in DNA: TGCGCCAGCAGCCCAAATTCTCACCGAGAGACCCAGTACTTC. Protein sequence: CASSPNSHRETQYF.

The sample holds a few counts of this clonotype. The CDR3 DNA sequence: TGTGCCACATCCAGGACAGGCGAGAACACTGAAGCTTTCTTT. It translates to CATSRTGENTEAFF. The chain couples TRBV10-3 to TRBJ1-1; the match to TRBD1 covers 7 bases. This CDR3 spans 14 amino acids. The germline V gene encodes CDR1 ENHRY and CDR2 SYGVKD. Trimming removed 10 bases from V and 1 base from J; junction bases left unmatched: 9.

This sequence joins TRBV2 and TRBJ1-4, with D possibly TRBD1 on 5 matching bases. V lost 1 base to trimming and J lost 6 bases, with 9 bases between them. The CDR3 is 14 amino acids. The V gene's germline CDR1 is SNHLY and CDR2 FYNNEI. Here the CDR3 DNA reads TGTGCCAGCAGTGAAGGCAGAGGGGATGAAAAACTGTTTTTT. Translated, it gives CASSEGRGDEKLFF. The whole variable domain, filled in from reference TRBV2 and TRBJ1-4, reads EPEVTQTPSHQVTQMGQEVILRCVPISNHLYFYWYRQILGQKVEFLVSFYNNEISEKSEIFDDQFSVERPDGSNFTLKIRSTKLEDSAMYFCASSEGRGDEKLFFGSGTQLSVL.

This clonotype was picked up a small number of times. The chain uses TRBV7-6 and TRBJ2-2; D not certain. V lost 7 bases, J lost 7 bases, and 7 bases lay in between. From germline, CDR1 is SGHVS and CDR2 FNYEAQ. The CDR3 contains 11 residues. Here the CDR3 reads CASNLNGELFF. In DNA form, the CDR3 reads TGTGCCAGCAACCTTAACGGGGAGCTGTTTTTT.

The CDR3 DNA reads as TGTGCCTGGAGTGTACGGTACAGGGCGCAAGAGACCCAGTACTTC. This translates into CAWSVRYRAQETQYF. The gene calls are TRBV30 and TRBJ2-5; D possibly corresponds to TRBD1 (6 bases). Deletions cut 0 bases from V and 2 bases from J, with 13 bases between. There are 15 residues in the CDR3. Germline V gene sequence: CDR1 GTSNPN, CDR2 SVGIG (reference sequence).